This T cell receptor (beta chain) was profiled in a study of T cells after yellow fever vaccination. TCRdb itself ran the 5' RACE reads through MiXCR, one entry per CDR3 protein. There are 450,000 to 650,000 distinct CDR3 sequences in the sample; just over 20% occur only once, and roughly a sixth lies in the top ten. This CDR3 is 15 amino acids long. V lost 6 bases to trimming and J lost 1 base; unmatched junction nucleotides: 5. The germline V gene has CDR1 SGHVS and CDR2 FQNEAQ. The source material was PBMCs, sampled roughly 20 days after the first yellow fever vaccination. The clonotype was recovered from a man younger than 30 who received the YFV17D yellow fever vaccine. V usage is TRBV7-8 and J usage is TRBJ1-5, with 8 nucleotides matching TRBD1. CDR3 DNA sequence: TGTGCCAGCAGATCCGACAGGGGAAGCAATCAGCCCCAGCATTTT. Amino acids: CASRSDRGSNQPQHF.